These 20 T cell receptor beta chains came from one sample sequenced in a study of blood T cell repertoires in COVID-19. Sequencing used immunoSEQ multiplex PCR; TCRdb keeps in-frame clones, though not all of them. The table records about 170,000 clones, over 80% of them present only once. Input material: peripheral blood. The source of these receptors is a man aged 25 to 40 with COVID-19, enrolled during active disease.

CDR3 DNA sequence: TGTGCCAGCAGCTTGGCAGGGGGCTGGGACACTGAAGCTTTCTTT. It encodes CASSLAGGWDTEAFF. The chain links TRBV5-8 to TRBJ1-1; 8 bases fit TRBD1. With V trimmed by 0 bases and J by 3 bases, 4 bases remained unmatched. The CDR3 has 15 amino acids. The V gene's germline CDR1 is SGHTS and CDR2 YDEGEE.

This clone was recorded once. J is TRBJ1-2 and V is TRBV5-4; maybe TRBD1 (5 bases). The CDR3 has 14 amino acids. CDR1 is SGHNT and CDR2 is YYREEE in the germline V gene (reference sequence). Trimming stripped 0 bases from V and 12 bases from J, with 18 bases between. The CDR3 loop is CASSLGGWRGEDTF. The CDR3 region has the DNA TGTGCCAGCAGCTTGGGAGGGTGGCGGGGCGAGGACACCTTC.

This chain joins TRBV4-1 and TRBJ2-7, with TRBD1 matching 9 bases. Trimming took 1 base from V and 4 from J; bases not matched to a gene: 5. CDR3 size: 15 residues. Germline CDR1 and CDR2: MGHRA and YSYEKL. CDR3 sequence: CASSQVGTGTYEQYF. DNA of the CDR3: TGCGCCAGCAGCCAAGTAGGGACAGGGACTTACGAGCAGTACTTC.

V and J are TRBV4-1 and TRBJ2-5; D possibly corresponds to TRBD2 (5 bases). Per the germline V gene, CDR1 is MGHRA and CDR2 is YSYEKL. V lost 1 base to trimming and J lost 4 bases, with 7 bases between them. The CDR3 contains 13 residues. CDR3 DNA sequence: TGCGCCAGCAGCCAAGTGGGAGTAGAGACCCAGTACTTC. It specifies CASSQVGVETQYF.

The J gene is TRBJ2-1, the V gene TRBV4-1, with TRBD1 matching 7 bases. CDR1 is MGHRA and CDR2 is YSYEKL in the germline V gene. The trim removed 3 bases at V and 4 bases at J, leaving 9 bases unmatched. This CDR3 comprises 16 residues. The CDR3 DNA is TGCGCCAGCAGCCAGCGACAGGGCTCCTCGTACAATGAGCAGTTCTTC. As protein: CASSQRQGSSYNEQFF.

V and J are TRBV5-4 and TRBJ2-7, with D tentatively TRBD2 (5 bases). The CDR3 is 14 amino acids. V was shortened by 4 bases and J by 2 bases, with 13 bases between the two germline ends. CDR1 SGHNT and CDR2 YYREEE come from the germline V gene (reference sequence). The CDR3 loop reads CASSTWRAPYEQYF. The DNA of the CDR3 is TGTGCCAGCAGCACCTGGCGGGCCCCCTACGAGCAGTACTTC. The complete variable domain, with remaining parts taken from reference TRBV5-4 and TRBJ2-7, reads ETGVTQSPTHLIKTRGQQVTLRCSSQSGHNTVSWYQQALGQGPQFIFQYYREEENGRGNFPPRFSGLQFPNYSSELNVNALELDDSALYLCASSTWRAPYEQYFGPGTRLTVT.

The chain recombines TRBV19 with TRBJ2-7, with 9 bases lining up with TRBD1. The CDR3 consists of 17 residues. V dropped 1 base and J dropped 0; count of bases not matched to a gene: 7. The germline gives CDR1 LNHDA, CDR2 SQIVND (reference sequence). CDR3 sequence: CASSIGRRGQGSYEQYF. The CDR3 region has the DNA TGTGCCAGTAGTATAGGGAGAAGGGGACAGGGCTCCTACGAGCAGTACTTC. The full variable domain, in which reference TRBV19 and TRBJ2-7 provide the parts outside the CDR3, is DGGITQSPKYLFRKEGQNVTLSCEQNLNHDAMYWYRQDPGQGLRLIYYSQIVNDFQKGDIAEGYSVSREKKESFPLTVTSAQKNPTAFYLCASSIGRRGQGSYEQYFGPGTRLTVT.

The rearrangement links TRBV28 to TRBJ2-1, with 8 bases aligning to TRBD1. The CDR3 runs 12 residues. CDR1 and CDR2 (germline): MDHEN, SYDVKM. The V gene end was trimmed by 8 bases and the J gene end by 8 bases; junction bases not matched to a gene: 5. CDR3: CASRYRGYEQFF. The CDR3 DNA follows: TGTGCCAGCCGATACAGGGGGTATGAGCAGTTCTTC.

The chain carries TRBV5-1 and TRBJ1-2; unclear D gene. V was shortened by 0 bases and J by 0 bases, with 6 bases between the two germline ends. The CDR3 totals 14 residues. Germline CDR1 is SGHRS and CDR2 is YFSETQ. CDR3 region: CASSLGRSNYGYTF. The CDR3 DNA is TGCGCCAGCAGCTTGGGCAGGTCTAACTATGGCTACACCTTC.

J is TRBJ2-7 and V is TRBV2, with TRBD2 matching 8 bases. The ends lost 3 bases at V and 0 bases at J; junction bases unmatched: 4. CDR3 size: 15 residues. Germline CDR1 and CDR2: SNHLY and FYNNEI. CDR3 loop: CASSDTSGSSYEQYF. The CDR3 DNA sequence: TGTGCCAGCAGTGACACTAGCGGCTCCTCCTACGAGCAGTACTTC.

The CDR3: CASSGDRTVLSGNTIYF. The CDR3 DNA is TGTGCCAGCAGCGGAGACAGAACTGTCCTCTCTGGAAACACCATATATTTT. The chain joins TRBV7-9 to TRBJ1-3; D is perhaps TRBD1 (5 bases). Between the trimmed V and J ends, which lost 5 bases and 0 bases, there was a span of 17 bases. This CDR3 comprises 17 residues. CDR1 and CDR2 from the germline V gene are SEHNR and FQNEAQ (reference sequence).

The rearrangement joins TRBV18 to TRBJ1-1; unclear D gene. CDR1 and CDR2 (germline): KGHSH, LQKENI. Trimming took 6 bases from V and 0 from J, leaving 8 bases between them. The length of the CDR3 is 13 residues. The CDR3 DNA reads TGTGCCAGCTCGGAACAGCTGAACACTGAAGCTTTCTTT. It is translated as CASSEQLNTEAFF.

The count of this clone is one. The chain combines TRBV9 with TRBJ1-2; the D gene is possibly TRBD1 (5 bases). The CDR3 consists of 14 residues. Germline assignment: CDR1 SGDLS and CDR2 YYNGEE. The ends were cut back, 0 bases at V and 8 bases at J, with 14 bases in the middle. The CDR3 here is CASSVDVGVRGYTF. The CDR3 bases are TGTGCCAGCAGCGTAGATGTAGGGGTTAGAGGCTACACCTTC.

The chain joins TRBV19 to TRBJ1-2; D is ambiguous. This CDR3 is built from 15 residues. Germline V gene lookup returns CDR1 LNHDA and CDR2 SQIVND (reference sequence). Trimming took off 6 bases at V and 0 bases at J, with 14 bases between the two ends. CDR3 protein: CASRDPGTTNYGYTF. The CDR3 DNA is TGTGCCAGTAGGGATCCGGGTACCACTAACTATGGCTACACCTTC.

V gene TRBV29-1 combines with J gene TRBJ1-5; a weak D match, TRBD1 (6 bases). Germline CDR1 and CDR2: SQVTM and ANQGSEA. The CDR3 has 14 residues. V gave up 5 bases and J gave up 3 bases, with 14 bases separating them. The CDR3, as DNA: TGCAGCGTTACGGACAGTTCTCCCAATCAGCCCCAGCATTTT. Encoded protein: CSVTDSSPNQPQHF.

The chain is built from TRBV6-6 and TRBJ1-4; D is unresolved. CDR1 and CDR2 from the germline V gene are MNHNY and SVGAGI (reference sequence). Trimming took off 7 bases at V and 0 bases at J, with 18 bases between the two ends. This CDR3 is built from 17 residues. This CDR3 is CASTRSPRRPTNEKLFF. The CDR3 coding sequence is TGTGCCAGCACCCGATCCCCTCGCAGGCCAACTAATGAAAAACTGTTTTTT.

The rearrangement uses TRBV30 and TRBJ1-3, with D possibly matching TRBD1 (5 bases). The V end lost 5 bases, the J end lost 4 bases, and 12 bases lay between the germline ends. CDR3 length: 13 amino acids. Germline lookup yields CDR1 GTSNPN and CDR2 SVGIG (reference sequence). CDR3 sequence reads: CAWGGLFGNTIYF. CDR3 coding DNA: TGTGCCTGGGGGGGACTTTTCGGAAACACCATATATTTT.

The CDR3 reads CASSYFSTVSYEQYF. The CDR3 DNA follows: TGTGCCAGCAGTTACTTTTCGACAGTCTCCTACGAGCAGTACTTC. V is TRBV6-5 and J is TRBJ2-7; TRBD1 is a possible D gene (5 bases). Trimming left V 1 base short and J 0 bases short, with 10 bases between. This CDR3 has 15 residues. Germline CDR1 is MNHEY and CDR2 is SVGAGI.

The chain is built from TRBV2 and TRBJ2-7, with D possibly matching TRBD1 (6 bases). This CDR3 has 14 amino acids. The germline CDR1 and CDR2 sequences are SNHLY and FYNNEI. Trimming removed 5 bases at V and 0 bases at J, with 11 bases between. CDR3 loop: CASSLQGFSYEQYF. CDR3 nucleotides: TGTGCCAGCAGTTTACAGGGATTCTCCTACGAGCAGTACTTC.

V is TRBV19 and J is TRBJ1-1, with TRBD1 matching 8 bases. CDR1 is LNHDA, CDR2 SQIVND, per germline (reference sequence). Unmatched junction bases numbered 7, after V lost 4 bases and J lost 6 bases. The CDR3 sequence is 14 residues long. CDR3 in amino acids: CASSKVDRVSEAFF. CDR3 nucleotide sequence: TGTGCCAGTAGTAAAGTGGACAGGGTATCTGAAGCTTTCTTT.